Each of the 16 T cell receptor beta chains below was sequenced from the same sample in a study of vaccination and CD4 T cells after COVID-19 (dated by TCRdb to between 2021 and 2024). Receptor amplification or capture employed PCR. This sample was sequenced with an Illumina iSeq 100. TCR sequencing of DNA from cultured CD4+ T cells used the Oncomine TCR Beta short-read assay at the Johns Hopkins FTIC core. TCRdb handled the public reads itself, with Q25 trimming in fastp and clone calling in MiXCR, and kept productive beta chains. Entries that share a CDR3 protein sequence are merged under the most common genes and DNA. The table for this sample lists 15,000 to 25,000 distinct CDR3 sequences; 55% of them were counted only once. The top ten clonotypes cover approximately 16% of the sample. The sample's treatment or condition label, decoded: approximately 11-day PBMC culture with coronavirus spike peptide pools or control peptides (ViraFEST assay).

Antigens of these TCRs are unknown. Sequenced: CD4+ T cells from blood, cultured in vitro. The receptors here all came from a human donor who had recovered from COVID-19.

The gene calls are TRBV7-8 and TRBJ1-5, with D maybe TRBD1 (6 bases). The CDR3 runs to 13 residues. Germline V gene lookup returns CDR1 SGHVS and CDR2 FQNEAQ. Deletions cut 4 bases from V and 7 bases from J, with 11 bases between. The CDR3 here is CASSYRAKQPQHF. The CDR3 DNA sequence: TGTGCCAGCAGCTACAGGGCCAAACAGCCCCAGCATTTT. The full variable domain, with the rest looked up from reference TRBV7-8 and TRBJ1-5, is GAGVSQSPRYKVAKRGQDVALRCDPISGHVSLFWYQQALGQGPEFLTYFQNEAQLDKSGLPSDRFFAERPEGSVSTLKIQRTQQEDSAVYLCASSYRAKQPQHFGDGTRLSIL.

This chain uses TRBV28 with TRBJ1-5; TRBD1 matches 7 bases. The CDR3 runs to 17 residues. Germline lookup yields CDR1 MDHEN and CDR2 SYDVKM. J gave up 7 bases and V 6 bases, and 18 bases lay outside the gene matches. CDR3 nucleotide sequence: TGTGCCAGCAGGACGATCGAGGGGGCGCGAATCCACCAGCCCCAGCATTTT. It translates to CASRTIEGARIHQPQHF.

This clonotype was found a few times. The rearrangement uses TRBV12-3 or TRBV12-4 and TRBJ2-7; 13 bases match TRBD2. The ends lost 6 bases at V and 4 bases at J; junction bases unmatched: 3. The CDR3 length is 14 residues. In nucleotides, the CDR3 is TGTGCCAGCAGGCGGACTAGCGGGGGTTACGAGCAGTACTTC. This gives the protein CASRRTSGGYEQYF.

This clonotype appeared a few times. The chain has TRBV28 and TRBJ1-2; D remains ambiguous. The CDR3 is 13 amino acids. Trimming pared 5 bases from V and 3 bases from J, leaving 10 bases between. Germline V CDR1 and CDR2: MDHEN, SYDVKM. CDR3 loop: CASSTDLYYGYTF. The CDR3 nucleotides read TGTGCCAGCAGTACGGACCTTTACTATGGCTACACCTTC.

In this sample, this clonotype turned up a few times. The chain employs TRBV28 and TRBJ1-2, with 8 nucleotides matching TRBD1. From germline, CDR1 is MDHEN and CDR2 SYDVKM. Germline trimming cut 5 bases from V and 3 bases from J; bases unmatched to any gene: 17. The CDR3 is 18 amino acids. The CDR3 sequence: CASSPPQQGARRDYGYTF. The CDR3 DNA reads TGTGCCAGCAGTCCCCCCCAGCAGGGGGCACGACGGGACTATGGCTACACCTTC.

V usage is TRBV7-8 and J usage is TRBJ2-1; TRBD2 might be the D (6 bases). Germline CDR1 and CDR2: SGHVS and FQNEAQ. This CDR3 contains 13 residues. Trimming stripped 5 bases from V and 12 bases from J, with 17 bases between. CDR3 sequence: CASSAGSHRGQFF. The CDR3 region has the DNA TGTGCCAGCAGCGCGGGATCCCACCGGGGGCAGTTCTTC.

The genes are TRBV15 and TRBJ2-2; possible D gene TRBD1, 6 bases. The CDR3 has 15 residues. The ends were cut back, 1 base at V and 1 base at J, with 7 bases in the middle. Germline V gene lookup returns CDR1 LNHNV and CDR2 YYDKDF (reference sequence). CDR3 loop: CATSRGTVNTGELFF. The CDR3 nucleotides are TGTGCCACCAGCAGAGGGACAGTGAACACCGGGGAGCTGTTTTTT.

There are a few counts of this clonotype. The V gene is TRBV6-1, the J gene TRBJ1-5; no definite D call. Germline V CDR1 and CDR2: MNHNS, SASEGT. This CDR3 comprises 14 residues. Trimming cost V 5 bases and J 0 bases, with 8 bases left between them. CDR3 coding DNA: TGTGCCAGCAGTAGGCAGAATAGCAATCAGCCCCAGCATTTT. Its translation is CASSRQNSNQPQHF.

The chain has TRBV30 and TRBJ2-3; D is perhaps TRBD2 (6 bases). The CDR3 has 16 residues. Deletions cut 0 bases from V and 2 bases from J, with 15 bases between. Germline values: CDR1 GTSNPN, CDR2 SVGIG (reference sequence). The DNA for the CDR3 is TGTGCCTGGAGTGTTAACTTCGGGAGTCCCACAGATACGCAGTATTTT. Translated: CAWSVNFGSPTDTQYF.

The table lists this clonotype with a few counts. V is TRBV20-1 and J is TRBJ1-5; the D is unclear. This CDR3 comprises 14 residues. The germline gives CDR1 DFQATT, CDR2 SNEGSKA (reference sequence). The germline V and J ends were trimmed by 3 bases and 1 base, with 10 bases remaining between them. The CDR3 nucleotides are TGCAGTGCTAGCCGGGGAGGAAGCAATCAGCCCCAGCATTTT. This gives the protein CSASRGGSNQPQHF.

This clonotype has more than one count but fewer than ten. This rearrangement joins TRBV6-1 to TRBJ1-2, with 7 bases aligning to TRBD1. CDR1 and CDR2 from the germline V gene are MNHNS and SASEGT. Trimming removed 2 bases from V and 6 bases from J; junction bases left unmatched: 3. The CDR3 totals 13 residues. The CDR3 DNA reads TGTGCCAGCAGTGAATCCGGACAGGATGGCTACACCTTC. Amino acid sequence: CASSESGQDGYTF.

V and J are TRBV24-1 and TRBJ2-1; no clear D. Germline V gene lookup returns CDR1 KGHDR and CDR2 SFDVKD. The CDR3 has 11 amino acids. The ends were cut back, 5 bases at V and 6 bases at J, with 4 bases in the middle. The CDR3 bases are TGTGCCACCAGTGCCGGCAATGAGCAGTTCTTC. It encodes CATSAGNEQFF.

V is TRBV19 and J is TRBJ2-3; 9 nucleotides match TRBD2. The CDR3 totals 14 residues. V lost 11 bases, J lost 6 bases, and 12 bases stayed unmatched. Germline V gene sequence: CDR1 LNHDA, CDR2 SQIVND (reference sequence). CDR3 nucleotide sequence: TGTGCCTCTAGCATGGCGGGAGGGCCGGATACGCAGTATTTT. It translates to CASSMAGGPDTQYF.

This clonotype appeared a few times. DNA of the CDR3: TGTGCCAGCAGAGGTACAGGGCCTTCGTATAATTCACCCCTCCACTTT. Translation gives CASRGTGPSYNSPLHF. The chain couples TRBV28 to TRBJ1-6, with D perhaps TRBD1 (6 bases). The CDR3 totals 16 residues. Germline V gives CDR1 MDHEN, CDR2 SYDVKM. The V end was cut by 6 bases, the J end by 4 bases, with 16 bases between.

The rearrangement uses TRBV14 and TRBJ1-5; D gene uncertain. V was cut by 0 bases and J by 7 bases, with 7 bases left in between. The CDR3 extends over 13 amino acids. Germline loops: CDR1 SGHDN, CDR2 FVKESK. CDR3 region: CASSQDLGQPQHF. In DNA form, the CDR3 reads TGTGCCAGCAGCCAAGATTTAGGCCAGCCCCAGCATTTT.

In DNA form, the CDR3 reads TGCGCCAGCAGCTTGGACGGGCTGGGGCAGGAGACCCAGTACTTC. Its protein product is CASSLDGLGQETQYF. The V gene is TRBV5-1, the J gene TRBJ2-5, with a possible D match to TRBD1 (5 bases). Trimming pared 0 bases from V and 5 bases from J, leaving 14 bases between. Per the germline V gene, CDR1 is SGHRS and CDR2 is YFSETQ. The CDR3 contains 15 residues.